This T cell receptor (beta chain) emerged from a study of CD8 T cells in ankylosing spondylitis. The sample holds a few counts of this clonotype. Antigen unknown. Study-level points and caveats: Disease-linked clones reportedly showed significant enrichment in matched ankylosing spondylitis synovial fluid. Ankylosing spondylitis blood seemed to carry a telltale TCR beta motif made of roughly eight highly homologous variants.

Germline V gene lookup returns CDR1 PRHDT and CDR2 FYEKMQ (reference sequence). The CDR3 loop spans 17 amino acids. V lost 5 bases to trimming and J lost 5 bases; unmatched junction nucleotides: 15. The TCR beta libraries were generated through quantitative 5'-RACE incorporating molecular barcodes. TCRdb itself ran the 5' RACE reads through MiXCR, one entry per CDR3 protein. Of about 240,000 distinct CDR3 sequences listed, over 8.5% were seen once; the top ten hold under 8%. Sequenced input: blood, either unsorted or a sorted T cell fraction (not recorded which). The sequence was obtained from a male donor with ankylosing spondylitis or in good health (not recorded which). This chain joins TRBV13 and TRBJ2-1, with 7 bases fitting TRBD2. Here the CDR3 reads CASSLLELGGSHNEQFF. The CDR3 bases are TGTGCCAGCAGCCTACTAGAGTTGGGGGGGTCGCACAATGAGCAGTTCTTC.